These 12 T cell receptor beta chains were all obtained from the same sample, sequenced in a study of T cells in Graves' hyperthyroidism and ophthalmopathy. Amplified regions were TCR beta CDR3 sequences from RNA transcripts. An initial round of RT-PCR targeting the TCR CDR3 relied on the HTBI primer set. A single record per CDR3 protein comes from TCRdb applying MiXCR to the multiplex PCR reads. This table holds a few hundred thousand distinct CDR3 sequences, about 43% found once. Sequencing was carried out using peripheral blood or thyroid tissue (not recorded which). All receptors derive from a woman aged 18-29 years with Graves' hyperthyroidism.

This clonotype came up a few times. This chain connects TRBV12-3 or TRBV12-4 to TRBJ1-2; D is unresolved. The CDR3 extends over 13 amino acids. Deletions cut 2 bases from V and 3 bases from J, with 7 bases between. The chain's CDR3 is CASSLKQHYGYTF. The CDR3 DNA reads as TGTGCCAGCAGTTTAAAACAGCACTATGGCTACACCTTC.

The chain joins TRBV29-1 to TRBJ2-7; 7 bases map to TRBD1. There are 10 residues in the CDR3. Trimming removed 8 bases from V and 6 bases from J; junction bases left unmatched: 4. Germline-derived CDR1 and CDR2 are SQVTM and ANQGSEA. CDR3 nucleotides: TGCAGCACGACAGGGTCCGAGCAGTACTTC. Translated, it gives CSTTGSEQYF.

The chain carries TRBV24-1 and TRBJ2-7, with 8 bases fitting TRBD1. This CDR3 is built from 14 residues. The trim removed 4 bases at V and 3 bases at J, leaving 4 bases unmatched. In germline, CDR1 is KGHDR, CDR2 SFDVKD. CDR3 protein: CATSEAGGVYEQYF. The DNA for the CDR3 is TGTGCCACCAGTGAAGCAGGGGGCGTCTACGAGCAGTACTTC.

On this clonotype itself: Lacking the conserved final phenylalanine or tryptophan, this CDR3 likely reflects a read error. Because the CDR3's place on the DNA is in doubt, the DNA is left out and the CDR3 is given as listed by TCRdb. The chain couples TRBV2 to TRBJ1-4. Germline CDR1 SNHLY, CDR2 FYNNEI. The CDR3 is 8 amino acids long, termini counted. This chain's CDR3 is CASSESWY.

A note on this clonotype: Lacking the conserved final phenylalanine or tryptophan, this CDR3 likely reflects a read error. The DNA is left out, because the CDR3 cannot be placed on it with certainty; the CDR3 is given as TCRdb lists it. This rearrangement joins TRBV29-1 to TRBJ2-7; the D call in the table, TRBD1, was not verified against the DNA. 8 amino acids form the CDR3, both terminal residues included. Germline values: CDR1 SQVTM, CDR2 ANQGSEA. Here the CDR3 reads CSVEGRYT.

This chain connects TRBV7-9 to TRBJ1-2, with 11 bases matching TRBD1. The CDR3 length is 15 residues. V trimming: 5 bases; J trimming: 8 bases; junction bases outside the gene matches: 10. The V gene's germline CDR1 is SEHNR and CDR2 FQNEAQ (reference sequence). CDR3 DNA: TGTGCCAGCAGCCCGCCTCCGGGACAGGGGGGCGGCTACACCTTC. Amino acid sequence: CASSPPPGQGGGYTF. The full variable domain, completed using reference TRBV7-9 and TRBJ1-2, is DTGVSQNPRHKITKRGQNVTFRCDPISEHNRLYWYRQTLGQGPEFLTYFQNEAQLEKSRLLSDRFSAERPKGSFSTLEIQRTEQGDSAMYLCASSPPPGQGGGYTFGSGTRLTVV.

With regard to this clonotype: A read error is possible here, since a much larger clone lies one base away. The chain recombines TRBV24-1 with TRBJ1-1; maybe TRBD1 (5 bases). The CDR3 has 17 amino acids. The V gene's germline CDR1 is KGHDR and CDR2 SFDVKD. Deletions cut 2 bases from V and 3 bases from J, with 18 bases between. The CDR3 DNA sequence: TGTGCCACCAGTGATTCCCGGGACGAGACCATGGACACTGAAGCTTTCTTT. This encodes CATSDSRDETMDTEAFF.

V usage is TRBV29-1 and J usage is TRBJ2-3; no definite D call. The ends were cut back, 3 bases at V and 7 bases at J, with 14 bases in the middle. CDR3 length: 13 residues. Germline lookup yields CDR1 SQVTM and CDR2 ANQGSEA. In DNA, the CDR3 is TGCAGCGTTGACGAGAGAGCTGGAAATACGCAGTATTTT. It is translated as CSVDERAGNTQYF.

Points on this clonotype: A junction end diverges from the germline sequence, so it may reflect a read error. The CDR3 DNA sequence: TGTGCCTGCAGTGCTATGCCCCCCTTGATTGGGTTCTATGGCTACACCTTC. Amino acid sequence: CACSAMPPLIGFYGYTF. The genes are TRBV25-1 and TRBJ1-2; D gene unclear. Germline assignment: CDR1 MGHDK and CDR2 SYGVNS. The CDR3 is 17 residues long.

J is TRBJ2-7 and V is TRBV7-2; 8 bases are a match to TRBD2. V shed 5 bases, J shed 7 bases, and the junction held 13 bases outside the gene matches. Germline CDR1 reads SGHTA; CDR2 reads FQGNSA. The CDR3 is 15 residues long. CDR3 bases: TGTGCCAGCAGCGGGGGACTAGTGGCGGCGGGGGAGCAGTACTTC. It encodes CASSGGLVAAGEQYF.

This clonotype was observed a few times. The V and J genes are TRBV14 and TRBJ2-3, with TRBD2 identical over 12 bases. CDR3 length equals 16 residues. J gave up 5 bases and V 1 base, and 4 bases lay outside the gene matches. Germline V gene sequence: CDR1 SGHDN, CDR2 FVKESK. This CDR3 is CASSQGLAGVVDTQYF. The CDR3 DNA reads TGTGCCAGCAGCCAAGGACTAGCGGGAGTAGTAGATACGCAGTATTTT.

The V and J genes are TRBV24-1 and TRBJ2-5; no clear D. V was pared by 9 bases and J by 0 bases, with 7 bases between. Germline lookup yields CDR1 KGHDR and CDR2 SFDVKD. The CDR3 contains 12 residues. In DNA form, the CDR3 reads TGTGCCACCGGACCGTACCAAGAGACCCAGTACTTC. This codes for CATGPYQETQYF.